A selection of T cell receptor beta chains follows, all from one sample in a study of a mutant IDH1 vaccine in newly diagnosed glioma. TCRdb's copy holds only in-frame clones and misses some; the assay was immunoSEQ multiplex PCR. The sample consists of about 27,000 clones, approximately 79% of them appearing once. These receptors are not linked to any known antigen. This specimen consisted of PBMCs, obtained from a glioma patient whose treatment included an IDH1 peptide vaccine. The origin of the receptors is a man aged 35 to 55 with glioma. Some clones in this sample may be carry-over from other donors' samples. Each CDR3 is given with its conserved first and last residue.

CASSYSIQQNTEAFF | TRBV6-5 | 15 | TRBJ1-1
CASSYRVGPVEKLFF | TRBV19 | 15 | TRBJ1-4
CASSVESKGNTEAFF | TRBV9 | 15 | TRBJ1-1
CASSPSRGQAEAFF | TRBV18 | 14 | TRBJ1-1
CASSPRRVNEKLFF | TRBV4-3 | 14 | TRBJ1-4
CASSQERGARTEAFF | TRBV4-1 | 15 | TRBJ1-1
CASSRQGGTEAFF | TRBV6-5 | 13 | TRBJ1-1
CASSLEMGHPNYGYTF | TRBV5-1 | 16 | TRBJ1-2
CALTGTNSPLHF | TRBV30 | 12 | TRBJ1-6
CASSVGFGTEGYTF | TRBV9 | 14 | TRBJ1-2
CASTLNRDLNTEAFF | TRBV6-6 | 15 | TRBJ1-1
CASSLGAGGSYEQYF | TRBV5-1 | 15 | TRBJ2-7
CARSQGQVTYEQYF | TRBV27 | 14 | TRBJ2-7
CASGLRADNEQFF | TRBV12-5 | 13 | TRBJ2-1
CASSVGQVPYNEQFF | TRBV9 | 15 | TRBJ2-1
CASSLVAPGEQYF | TRBV27 | 13 | TRBJ2-7
CASSLPPGETQYF | TRBV5-6 | 13 | TRBJ2-5
CASSSGSQETQYF | TRBV19 | 13 | TRBJ2-5
CASSEVGGGFTDTQYF | TRBV6-1 | 16 | TRBJ2-3
CASSWGQETQYF | TRBV7-2 | 12 | TRBJ2-5
CASSPSPSGVQYF | TRBV5-6 | 13 | TRBJ2-3
CAWSDLGTTSTDTQYF | TRBV30 | 16 | TRBJ2-3
CASSLDPGVDYGYTF | TRBV5-1 | 15 | TRBJ1-2
CASSDASGGAGELFF | TRBV6-1 | 15 | TRBJ2-2
CASSLGGAASGAFF | TRBV7-2 | 14 | TRBJ1-1
CASSPVGGGGQETQYF | TRBV7-2 | 16 | TRBJ2-5
CASSKTPDQPQHF | TRBV19 | 13 | TRBJ1-5
CAISGGRDEKLFF | TRBV10-3 | 13 | TRBJ1-4
CASSLASPRHSYNEQFF | TRBV7-8 | 17 | TRBJ2-1
CASSLASSYEQYF | TRBV7-8 | 13 | TRBJ2-7
CASSFAGAGGADTQYF | TRBV7-2 | 16 | TRBJ2-3
CASSEPGGEPGANVLTF | TRBV2 | 17 | TRBJ2-6
CASVGGPAGANVLTF | TRBV6-1 | 15 | TRBJ2-6
CATSRHAARETQYF | TRBV15 | 14 | TRBJ2-5
CASGPGGTDTQYF | TRBV9 | 13 | TRBJ2-3
CASTRLGQGNTEAFF | TRBV19 | 15 | TRBJ1-1
CASSLMIRSSGHSYEQYF | TRBV7-2 | 18 | TRBJ2-7